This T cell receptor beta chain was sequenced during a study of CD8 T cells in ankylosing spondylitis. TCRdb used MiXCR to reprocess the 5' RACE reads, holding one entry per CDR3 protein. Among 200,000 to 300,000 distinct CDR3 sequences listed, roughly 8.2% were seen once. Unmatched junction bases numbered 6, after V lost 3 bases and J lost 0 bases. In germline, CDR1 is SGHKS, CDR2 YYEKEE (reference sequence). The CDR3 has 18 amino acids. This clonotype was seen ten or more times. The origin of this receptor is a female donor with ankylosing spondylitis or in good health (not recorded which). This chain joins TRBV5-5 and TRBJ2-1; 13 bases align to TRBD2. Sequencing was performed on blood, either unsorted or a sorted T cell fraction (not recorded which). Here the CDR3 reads CASSSGLAGASSYNEQFF. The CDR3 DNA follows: TGTGCCAGCAGCTCTGGACTAGCGGGAGCGAGCTCCTACAATGAGCAGTTCTTC.